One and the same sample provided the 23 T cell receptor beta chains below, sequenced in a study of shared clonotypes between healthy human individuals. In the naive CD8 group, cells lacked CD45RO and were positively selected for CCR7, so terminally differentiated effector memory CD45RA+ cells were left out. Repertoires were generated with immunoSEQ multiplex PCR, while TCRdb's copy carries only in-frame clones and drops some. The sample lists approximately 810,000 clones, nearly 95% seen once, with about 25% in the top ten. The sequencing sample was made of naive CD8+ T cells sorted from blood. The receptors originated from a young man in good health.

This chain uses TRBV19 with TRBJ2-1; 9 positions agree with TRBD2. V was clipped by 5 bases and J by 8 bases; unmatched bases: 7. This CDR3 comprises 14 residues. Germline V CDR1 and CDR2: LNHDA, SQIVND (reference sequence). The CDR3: CASSLAGGDYEQFF. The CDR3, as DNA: TGTGCCAGTAGTTTGGCGGGGGGGGACTATGAGCAGTTCTTC. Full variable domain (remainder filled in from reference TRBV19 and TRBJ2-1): DGGITQSPKYLFRKEGQNVTLSCEQNLNHDAMYWYRQDPGQGLRLIYYSQIVNDFQKGDIAEGYSVSREKKESFPLTVTSAQKNPTAFYLCASSLAGGDYEQFFGPGTRLTVL.

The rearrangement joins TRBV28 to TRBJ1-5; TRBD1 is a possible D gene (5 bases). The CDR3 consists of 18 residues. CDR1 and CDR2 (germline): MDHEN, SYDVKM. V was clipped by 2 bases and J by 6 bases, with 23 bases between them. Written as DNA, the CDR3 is TGTGCCAGCAGTTTACCTTCCAGGGAGGTGGATTATAGTCAGCCCCAGCATTTT. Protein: CASSLPSREVDYSQPQHF. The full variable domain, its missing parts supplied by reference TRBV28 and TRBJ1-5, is DVKVTQSSRYLVKRTGEKVFLECVQDMDHENMFWYRQDPGLGLRLIYFSYDVKMKEKGDIPEGYSVSREKKERFSLILESASTNQTSMYLCASSLPSREVDYSQPQHFGDGTRLSIL.

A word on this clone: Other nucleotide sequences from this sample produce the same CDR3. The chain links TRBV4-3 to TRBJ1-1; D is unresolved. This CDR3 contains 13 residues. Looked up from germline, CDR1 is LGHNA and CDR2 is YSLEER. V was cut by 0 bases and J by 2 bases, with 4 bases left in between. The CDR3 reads CASSQDRNTEAFF. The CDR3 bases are TGCGCCAGCAGCCAAGACAGAAACACTGAAGCTTTCTTT.

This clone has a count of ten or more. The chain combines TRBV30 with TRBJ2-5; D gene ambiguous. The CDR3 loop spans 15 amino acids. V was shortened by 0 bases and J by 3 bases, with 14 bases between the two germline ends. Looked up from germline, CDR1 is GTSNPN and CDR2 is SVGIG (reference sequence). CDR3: CAWSVPRTRKETQYF. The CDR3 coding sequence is TGTGCCTGGAGTGTACCCCGGACCAGGAAAGAGACCCAGTACTTC.

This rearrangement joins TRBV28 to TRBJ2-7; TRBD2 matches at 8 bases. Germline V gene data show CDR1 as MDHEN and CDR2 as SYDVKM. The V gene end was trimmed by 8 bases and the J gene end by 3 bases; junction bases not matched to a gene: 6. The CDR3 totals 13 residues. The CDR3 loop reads CASGLAGDYEQYF. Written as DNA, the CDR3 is TGTGCCAGCGGTCTAGCGGGTGACTACGAGCAGTACTTC.

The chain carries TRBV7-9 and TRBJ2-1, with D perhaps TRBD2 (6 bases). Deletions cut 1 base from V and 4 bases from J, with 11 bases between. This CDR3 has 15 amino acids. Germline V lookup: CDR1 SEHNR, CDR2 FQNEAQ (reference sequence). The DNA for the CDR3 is TGTGCCAGCAGCTTAGACTCGGGGGAATACAATGAGCAGTTCTTC. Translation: CASSLDSGEYNEQFF. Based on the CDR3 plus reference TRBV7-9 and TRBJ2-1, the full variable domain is DTGVSQNPRHKITKRGQNVTFRCDPISEHNRLYWYRQTLGQGPEFLTYFQNEAQLEKSRLLSDRFSAERPKGSFSTLEIQRTEQGDSAMYLCASSLDSGEYNEQFFGPGTRLTVL.

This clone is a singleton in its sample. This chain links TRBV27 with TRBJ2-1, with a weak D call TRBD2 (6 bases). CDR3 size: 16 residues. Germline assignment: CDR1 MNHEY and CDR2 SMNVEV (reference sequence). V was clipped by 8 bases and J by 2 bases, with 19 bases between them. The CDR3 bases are TGTGCCAGCGGAATGGTATACGGGAGAACCTACAATGAGCAGTTCTTC. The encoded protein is CASGMVYGRTYNEQFF.

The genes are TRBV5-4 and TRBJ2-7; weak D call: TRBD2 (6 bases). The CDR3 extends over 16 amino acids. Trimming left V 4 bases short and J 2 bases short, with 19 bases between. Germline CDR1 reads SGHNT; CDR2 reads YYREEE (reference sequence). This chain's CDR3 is CASSQGRHGGPYEQYF. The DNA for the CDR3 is TGTGCCAGCAGCCAAGGGAGGCACGGGGGTCCCTACGAGCAGTACTTC.

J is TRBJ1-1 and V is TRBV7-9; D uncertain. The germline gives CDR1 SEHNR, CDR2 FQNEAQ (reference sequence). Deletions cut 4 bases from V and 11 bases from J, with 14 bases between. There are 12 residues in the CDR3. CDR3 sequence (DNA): TGTGCCAGCAGCTCGAAGGGCCCCGACGCTTTCTTT. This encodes CASSSKGPDAFF.

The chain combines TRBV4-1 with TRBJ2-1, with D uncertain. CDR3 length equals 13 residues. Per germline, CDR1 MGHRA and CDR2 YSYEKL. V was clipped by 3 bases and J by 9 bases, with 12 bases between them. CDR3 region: CASSQTVASEQFF. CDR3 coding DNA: TGCGCCAGCAGCCAGACTGTAGCTTCTGAGCAGTTCTTC.

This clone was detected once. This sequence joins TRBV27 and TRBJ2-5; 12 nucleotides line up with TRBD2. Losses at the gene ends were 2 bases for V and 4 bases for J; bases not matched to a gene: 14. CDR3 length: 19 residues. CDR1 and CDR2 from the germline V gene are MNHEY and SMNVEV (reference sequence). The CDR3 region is CASSLGSSLAGGSTETQYF. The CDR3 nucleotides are TGTGCCAGCAGTTTAGGTTCCTCGCTAGCGGGAGGGTCTACAGAGACCCAGTACTTC.

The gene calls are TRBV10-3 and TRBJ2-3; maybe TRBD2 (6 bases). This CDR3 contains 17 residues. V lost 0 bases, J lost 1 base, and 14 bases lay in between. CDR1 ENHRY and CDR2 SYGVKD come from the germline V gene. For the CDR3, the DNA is TGTGCCATCAGTGAGTCCCGACGGGAGAGGGGCACAGATACGCAGTATTTT. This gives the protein CAISESRRERGTDTQYF.

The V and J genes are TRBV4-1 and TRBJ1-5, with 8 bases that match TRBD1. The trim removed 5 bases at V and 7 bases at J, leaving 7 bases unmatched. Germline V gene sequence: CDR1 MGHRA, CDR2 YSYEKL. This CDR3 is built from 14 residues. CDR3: CASSAPGGEQPQHF. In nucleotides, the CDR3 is TGCGCCAGCAGCGCCCCAGGGGGCGAACAGCCCCAGCATTTT.

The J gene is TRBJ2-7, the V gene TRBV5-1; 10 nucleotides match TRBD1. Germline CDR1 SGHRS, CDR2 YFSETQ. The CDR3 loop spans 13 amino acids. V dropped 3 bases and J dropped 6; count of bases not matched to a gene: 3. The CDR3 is CASSSTGGGEQYF. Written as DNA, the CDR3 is TGCGCCAGCAGCTCGACAGGGGGCGGCGAGCAGTACTTC.

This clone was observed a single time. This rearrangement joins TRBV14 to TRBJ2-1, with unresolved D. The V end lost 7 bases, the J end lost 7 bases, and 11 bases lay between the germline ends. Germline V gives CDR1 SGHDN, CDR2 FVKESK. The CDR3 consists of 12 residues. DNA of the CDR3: TGTGCCAGCAATTCTGTGGGGAATGAGCAGTTCTTC. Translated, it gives CASNSVGNEQFF.

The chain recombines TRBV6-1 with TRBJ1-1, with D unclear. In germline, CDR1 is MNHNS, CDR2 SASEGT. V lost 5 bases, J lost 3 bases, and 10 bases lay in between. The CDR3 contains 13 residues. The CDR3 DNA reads TGTGCCAGCAGTCAAACATTGGACACTGAAGCTTTCTTT. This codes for CASSQTLDTEAFF.

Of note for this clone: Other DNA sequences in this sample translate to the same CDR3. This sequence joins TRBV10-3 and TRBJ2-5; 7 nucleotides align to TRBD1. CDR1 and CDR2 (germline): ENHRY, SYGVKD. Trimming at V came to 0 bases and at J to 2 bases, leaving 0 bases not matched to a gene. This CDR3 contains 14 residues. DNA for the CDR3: TGTGCCATCAGTGAGTCGGGACAGCAAGAGACCCAGTACTTC. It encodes CAISESGQQETQYF.

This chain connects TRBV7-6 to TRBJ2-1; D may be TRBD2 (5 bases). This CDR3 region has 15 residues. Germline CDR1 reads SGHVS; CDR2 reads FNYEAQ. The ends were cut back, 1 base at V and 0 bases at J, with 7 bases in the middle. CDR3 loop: CASSLVAFSYNEQFF. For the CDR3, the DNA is TGTGCCAGCAGCTTAGTAGCGTTCTCCTACAATGAGCAGTTCTTC. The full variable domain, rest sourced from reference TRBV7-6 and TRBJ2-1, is GAGVSQSPRYKVTKRGQDVALRCDPISGHVSLYWYRQALGQGPEFLTYFNYEAQQDKSGLPNDRFSAERPEGSISTLTIQRTEQRDSAMYRCASSLVAFSYNEQFFGPGTRLTVL.

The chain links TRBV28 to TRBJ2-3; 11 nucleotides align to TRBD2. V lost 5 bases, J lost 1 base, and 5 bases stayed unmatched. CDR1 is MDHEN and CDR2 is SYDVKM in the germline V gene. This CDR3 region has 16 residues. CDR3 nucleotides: TGTGCCAGCAGTAGCGGGACTAGCGGAGGCACAGATACGCAGTATTTT. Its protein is CASSSGTSGGTDTQYF.

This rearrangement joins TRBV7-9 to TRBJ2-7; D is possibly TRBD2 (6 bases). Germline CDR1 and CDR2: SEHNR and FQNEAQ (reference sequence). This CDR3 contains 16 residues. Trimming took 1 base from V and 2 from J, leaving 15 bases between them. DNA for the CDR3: TGTGCCAGCAGCTTAGGGGGACTTGGGCGGACCTACGAGCAGTACTTC. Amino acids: CASSLGGLGRTYEQYF.

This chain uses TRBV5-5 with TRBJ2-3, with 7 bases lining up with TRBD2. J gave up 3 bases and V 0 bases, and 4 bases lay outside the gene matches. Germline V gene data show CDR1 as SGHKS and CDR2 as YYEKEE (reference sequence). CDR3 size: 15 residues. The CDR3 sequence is CASSLGGSRTDTQYF. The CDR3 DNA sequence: TGTGCCAGCAGCTTGGGCGGGAGTAGGACAGATACGCAGTATTTT.

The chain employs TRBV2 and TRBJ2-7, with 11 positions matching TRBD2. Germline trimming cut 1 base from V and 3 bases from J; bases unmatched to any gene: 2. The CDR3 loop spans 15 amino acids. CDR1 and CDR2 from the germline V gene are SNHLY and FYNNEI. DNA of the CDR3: TGTGCCAGCAGTGAAGTGACTAGCGGGAACTACGAGCAGTACTTC. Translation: CASSEVTSGNYEQYF.

The CDR3 here is CASGPRDTQYF. DNA of the CDR3: TGTGCCAGCGGGCCTCGCGATACGCAGTATTTT. The rearrangement joins TRBV6-6 to TRBJ2-3; D unresolved. V was trimmed by 8 bases and J by 6 bases, leaving 9 bases between them. This CDR3 is 11 amino acids long. CDR1 and CDR2 (germline): MNHNY, SVGAGI (reference sequence).